Presented here are 24 T cell receptor beta chains from one specimen sequenced in a study of T cell responses to AZD1222 COVID-19 vaccine. Assay: immunoSEQ multiplex PCR; the TCRdb copy retains only in-frame clones and omits some. Seen here are 120,000 to 150,000 clones, around 90% observed once, and the top ten hold around 2.8%. The sample consisted of peripheral blood, taken on day 0 of AZD1222 vaccination. Receptor source: an adult in good health.

The chain recombines TRBV19 with TRBJ2-7; TRBD2 agrees at 7 bases. The CDR3 runs to 15 residues. The J segment lost 6 bases and the V segment lost 3 bases, leaving 11 bases of the junction unmatched. Per the germline V gene, CDR1 is LNHDA and CDR2 is SQIVND (reference sequence). CDR3 in DNA: TGTGCCAGTAGTATCGGGGCGGGAGTTTCTGGCGAGCAGTACTTC. It is translated as CASSIGAGVSGEQYF.

This sequence joins TRBV11-3 and TRBJ1-5; D is unresolved. Deletions cut 1 base from V and 8 bases from J, with 9 bases between. The V gene's germline CDR1 is SGHNT and CDR2 YENEEA. This CDR3 contains 13 residues. The CDR3 DNA reads TGTGCCAGCAGCTTAGGACCAGAAGAGCCCCAGCATTTT. Encoded protein: CASSLGPEEPQHF.

The chain links TRBV2 to TRBJ1-3; D gene uncertain. CDR1 SNHLY and CDR2 FYNNEI come from the germline V gene. The CDR3 is made up of 14 amino acids. The V end lost 3 bases, the J end lost 1 base, and 7 bases lay between the germline ends. The CDR3 is CASSDGISGNTIYF. The CDR3 bases are TGTGCCAGCAGTGATGGGATTTCTGGAAACACCATATATTTT. The variable domain in full, with the rest retrieved from reference TRBV2 and TRBJ1-3, is EPEVTQTPSHQVTQMGQEVILRCVPISNHLYFYWYRQILGQKVEFLVSFYNNEISEKSEIFDDQFSVERPDGSNFTLKIRSTKLEDSAMYFCASSDGISGNTIYFGEGSWLTVV.

The chain recombines TRBV5-1 with TRBJ1-1, with D unclear. The V and J ends lost 3 bases and 4 bases respectively, with 16 bases between them. There are 15 residues in the CDR3. Germline V gene data show CDR1 as SGHRS and CDR2 as YFSETQ. The CDR3 protein is CASSSTTGKSTEAFF. The CDR3, as DNA: TGCGCCAGCAGCTCAACGACGGGGAAGTCCACTGAAGCTTTCTTT.

This chain connects TRBV2 to TRBJ1-4, with D uncertain. Germline CDR1 SNHLY, CDR2 FYNNEI. The ends were cut back, 6 bases at V and 0 bases at J, with 20 bases in the middle. CDR3 size: 18 residues. This CDR3 reads CASSVLMWRAATNEKLFF. The CDR3 nucleotides read TGTGCCAGCAGCGTGCTTATGTGGAGGGCTGCAACTAATGAAAAACTGTTTTTT.

The sample holds one count of this clone. The chain links TRBV9 to TRBJ1-2; TRBD1 agrees at 9 bases. The CDR3 sequence is 13 residues long. V was pared by 3 bases and J by 4 bases, with 1 base of the junction left unmatched. Germline CDR1 SGDLS, CDR2 YYNGEE. The CDR3 coding sequence is TGTGCCAGCAGCGGGGGACAGGGCTATGGCTACACCTTC. It is translated as CASSGGQGYGYTF.

The J gene is TRBJ2-1, the V gene TRBV7-9, with 7 bases fitting TRBD2. Trimming removed 8 bases from V and 8 bases from J; junction bases left unmatched: 15. Germline CDR1 reads SEHNR; CDR2 reads FQNEAQ (reference sequence). This CDR3 is 15 amino acids long. The CDR3 reads CASGYSGTNLHEQFF. In DNA form, the CDR3 reads TGTGCCAGCGGGTACTCCGGGACTAATCTCCATGAGCAGTTCTTC. Filled out from reference TRBV7-9 and TRBJ2-1, the complete variable domain reads DTGVSQNPRHKITKRGQNVTFRCDPISEHNRLYWYRQTLGQGPEFLTYFQNEAQLEKSRLLSDRFSAERPKGSFSTLEIQRTEQGDSAMYLCASGYSGTNLHEQFFGPGTRLTVL.

The chain recombines TRBV6-4 with TRBJ2-3; D remains unclear. Per the germline V gene, CDR1 is MRHNA and CDR2 is SNTAGT. The V end was cut by 3 bases, the J end by 2 bases, with 12 bases between. This CDR3 is built from 15 residues. In DNA, the CDR3 is TGTGCCAGCAGTGAATCAAGCTACAACACAGATACGCAGTATTTT. It specifies CASSESSYNTDTQYF.

V is TRBV27 and J is TRBJ1-6; D gene ambiguous. The length of the CDR3 is 13 residues. The germline gives CDR1 MNHEY, CDR2 SMNVEV (reference sequence). V was pared by 2 bases and J by 8 bases, with 7 bases between. The CDR3 here is CASSLKSHSPLHF. DNA of the CDR3: TGTGCCAGCAGTTTAAAATCCCATTCACCCCTCCACTTT.

The chain has TRBV5-1 and TRBJ2-3; no definite D call. CDR1 is SGHRS, CDR2 YFSETQ, per germline. Between the trimmed V and J ends, which lost 3 bases and 4 bases, there was a span of 12 bases. The CDR3 length is 14 residues. The CDR3 is CASSSPDGPDTQYF. The CDR3 DNA reads as TGCGCCAGCAGCTCACCCGACGGTCCAGATACGCAGTATTTT.

The chain employs TRBV28 and TRBJ2-1; either TRBD1 or TRBD2 may supply D (6 bases each). The CDR3 has 13 amino acids. In germline, CDR1 is MDHEN, CDR2 SYDVKM. V was shortened by 2 bases and J by 9 bases, with 11 bases between the two germline ends. The CDR3 protein is CASSLVGGGEQFF. CDR3 nucleotide sequence: TGTGCCAGCAGTTTAGTAGGGGGAGGTGAGCAGTTCTTC. The variable domain in full, completed from reference TRBV28 and TRBJ2-1, reads DVKVTQSSRYLVKRTGEKVFLECVQDMDHENMFWYRQDPGLGLRLIYFSYDVKMKEKGDIPEGYSVSREKKERFSLILESASTNQTSMYLCASSLVGGGEQFFGPGTRLTVL.

The V call is TRBV28, the J call TRBJ1-3; D unclear. Trimming took 6 bases from V and 8 from J, leaving 14 bases between them. Germline assignment: CDR1 MDHEN and CDR2 SYDVKM. The CDR3 length is 13 residues. CDR3 in DNA: TGTGCCAGCAGAGTTTATCGAGGAGACACCATATATTTT. This gives the protein CASRVYRGDTIYF.

The chain uses TRBV19 and TRBJ1-1; 9 nucleotides agree with TRBD1. The CDR3 extends over 16 amino acids. Per germline, CDR1 LNHDA and CDR2 SQIVND (reference sequence). V was pared by 6 bases and J by 5 bases, with 13 bases of the junction left unmatched. In DNA form, the CDR3 reads TGTGCCAGTAGCCCAGGGGGACAGGGATGGAGGACTGAAGCTTTCTTT. Residues: CASSPGGQGWRTEAFF. Variable domain in full (rest from reference TRBV19 and TRBJ1-1): DGGITQSPKYLFRKEGQNVTLSCEQNLNHDAMYWYRQDPGQGLRLIYYSQIVNDFQKGDIAEGYSVSREKKESFPLTVTSAQKNPTAFYLCASSPGGQGWRTEAFFGQGTRLTVV.

J is TRBJ1-2 and V is TRBV11-2; D is undetermined. CDR1 and CDR2 (germline): SGHAT, FQNNGV. The CDR3 runs 17 residues. V lost 0 bases and J lost 8, with 22 bases in between. The chain's CDR3 is CASSLDLGRSRGNGYTF. The CDR3 bases are TGTGCCAGCAGCTTAGACCTCGGACGGAGCCGCGGGAACGGCTACACCTTC.

This sequence joins TRBV7-3 and TRBJ1-1; 7 bases match TRBD1. V lost 4 bases and J lost 5; bases outside the gene matches: 7. CDR3 length equals 14 residues. From germline, CDR1 is SGHTA and CDR2 FQGTGA. CDR3 bases: TGTGCCAGCAGCTCCCAACAGGGGAGGACTGAAGCTTTCTTT. Translation: CASSSQQGRTEAFF.

The V call is TRBV19, the J call TRBJ1-5; 9 nucleotides align to TRBD1. V shed 3 bases, J shed 5 bases, and the junction held 2 bases outside the gene matches. CDR3 size: 14 residues. CDR1 LNHDA and CDR2 SQIVND come from the germline V gene (reference sequence). The CDR3 coding sequence is TGTGCCAGTAGTATTCGGACAGGGGATCAGCCCCAGCATTTT. Translating it yields CASSIRTGDQPQHF.

The rearrangement uses TRBV18 and TRBJ1-3; D is ambiguous. The CDR3 sequence is 16 residues long. CDR1 KGHSH and CDR2 LQKENI come from the germline V gene. Trimming pared 3 bases from V and 0 bases from J, leaving 12 bases between. CDR3 sequence: CASSPGRLGSGNTIYF. Written as DNA, the CDR3 is TGTGCCAGCTCACCGGGCAGGTTGGGCTCTGGAAACACCATATATTTT.

V gene TRBV3-1 (or the pseudogene TRBV3-2) combines with J gene TRBJ2-3; 7 bases map to TRBD2. Germline CDR1 is LGHDT and CDR2 is YNNKEL (reference sequence). The CDR3 is 13 residues long. V lost 1 base and J lost 5; bases outside the gene matches: 0. The CDR3 here is CASSQVAGDTQYF. The CDR3, as DNA: TGTGCCAGCAGCCAAGTAGCGGGAGATACGCAGTATTTT.

The chain links TRBV28 to TRBJ2-1; 7 bases align to TRBD1. V was pared by 10 bases and J by 7 bases, with 10 bases of the junction left unmatched. Germline loops: CDR1 MDHEN, CDR2 SYDVKM. The CDR3 loop spans 13 amino acids. The chain's CDR3 is CATHLSGGNEQFF. DNA for the CDR3: TGTGCCACCCACCTCTCAGGGGGAAATGAGCAGTTCTTC. Complete variable domain (other parts from reference TRBV28 and TRBJ2-1): DVKVTQSSRYLVKRTGEKVFLECVQDMDHENMFWYRQDPGLGLRLIYFSYDVKMKEKGDIPEGYSVSREKKERFSLILESASTNQTSMYLCATHLSGGNEQFFGPGTRLTVL.

The J gene is TRBJ2-7, the V gene TRBV27, with 12 bases fitting TRBD2. After removal of 5 bases from V and 4 bases from J, the junction contained 6 bases not matched to a gene. Germline V gene lookup returns CDR1 MNHEY and CDR2 SMNVEV (reference sequence). This CDR3 has 15 amino acids. The DNA of the CDR3 is TGTGCCAGCAGTAGCCCTGGACTAGCGGGATACGAGCAGTACTTC. The encoded protein is CASSSPGLAGYEQYF.

This clone was seen just once. V usage is TRBV7-3 and J usage is TRBJ2-3; no clear D gene. Germline CDR1 is SGHTA and CDR2 is FQGTGA. The CDR3 has 15 amino acids. V lost 0 bases to trimming and J lost 4 bases, with 11 bases between them. The CDR3 DNA sequence: TGTGCCAGCAGCTTAACGGGCTACGGTCCAGATACGCAGTATTTT. This sequence encodes CASSLTGYGPDTQYF.

In its sample, this clone was seen once. The V call is TRBV5-1, the J call TRBJ1-2; D remains unclear. The CDR3 has 14 residues. The V and J ends lost 0 bases and 2 bases respectively, with 8 bases between them. From germline, CDR1 is SGHRS and CDR2 YFSETQ. The CDR3 here is CASSLDQRNYGYTF. In DNA form, the CDR3 reads TGCGCCAGCAGCTTGGATCAGCGGAACTATGGCTACACCTTC. The full variable domain, rest sourced from reference TRBV5-1 and TRBJ1-2, is KAGVTQTPRYLIKTRGQQVTLSCSPISGHRSVSWYQQTPGQGLQFLFEYFSETQRNKGNFPGRFSGRQFSNSRSEMNVSTLELGDSALYLCASSLDQRNYGYTFGSGTRLTVV.

This sequence joins TRBV15 and TRBJ1-2; 7 bases align to TRBD1. Germline V gene data show CDR1 as LNHNV and CDR2 as YYDKDF (reference sequence). The CDR3 is 14 residues long. Unmatched junction bases numbered 11, after V lost 5 bases and J lost 8 bases. The CDR3 reads CATSARDRAGGYTF. The CDR3 nucleotides are TGTGCCACCAGCGCCCGTGACAGGGCTGGCGGCTACACCTTC.

The chain employs TRBV5-5 and TRBJ2-7; D not certain. The germline V and J ends were trimmed by 2 bases and 4 bases, with 16 bases remaining between them. This CDR3 region has 15 residues. Germline V CDR1 and CDR2: SGHKS, YYEKEE (reference sequence). CDR3 in amino acids: CASSFTHSNKYEQYF. The CDR3 DNA reads as TGTGCCAGCAGCTTCACACACAGTAATAAGTACGAGCAGTACTTC.